This is a list of T cell receptor beta chains from one sample in a study of patients and donors after allogeneic stem cell transplantation. TCRdb used MiXCR to reprocess the RT-PCR reads, holding one entry per CDR3 protein. The sample yields hundreds of thousands of distinct CDR3 sequences, 16% seen once. Sequencing was performed on blood, either unsorted or a sorted T cell fraction (not recorded which). Receptors were obtained from a human donor who was either an allogeneic HSCT recipient or a stem cell or donor lymphocyte infusion donor (not recorded which). It is not recorded whose cells these are; they may come from a transplant donor. CDR3s include the opening cysteine and the closing phenylalanine or tryptophan. The D gene is left open where the match is weak. Clone sizes are given selectively: once, few, many, or a class where the clone is expanded.

j_gene | d_gene | v_gene | abundance | CDR3aa | CDR3nt
TRBJ2-7 | - | TRBV7-3 | - | CASSPDRTTSEQYF | TGTGCCAGCAGCCCCGACAGAACCACGTCCGAGCAGTACTTC
TRBJ1-5 | - | TRBV4-1 | few | CASSQDRTDGNQPQHF | TGCGCCAGCAGCCAAGATCGGACGGATGGCAATCAGCCCCAGCATTTT
TRBJ2-7 | - | TRBV7-2 | - | CASSLAGPTVTYEQYF | TGTGCCAGCAGCTTAGCCGGTCCGACAGTGACGTACGAGCAGTACTTC
TRBJ1-5 | - | TRBV12-5 | few | CASGFGGSQPQHF | TGTGCTAGTGGTTTTGGAGGGAGTCAGCCCCAGCATTTT
TRBJ2-1 | TRBD2 | TRBV20-1 | few | CSAWTSGSNEQFF | TGCAGTGCTTGGACTAGCGGGAGCAATGAGCAGTTCTTC
TRBJ2-3 | TRBD2 | TRBV3-1 | - | CASSQGLAGAYLRYTQYF | TGTGCCAGCAGCCAAGGACTAGCGGGGGCGTACCTCCGGTATACGCAGTATTTT
TRBJ2-1 | - | TRBV5-1 | - | CASSSTRTISEQFF | TGCGCCAGCAGCTCGACGAGGACGATTAGTGAGCAGTTCTTC
TRBJ1-5 | - | TRBV20-1 | - | CSAEPYGLPAQHF | TGCAGTGCCGAACCTTACGGGCTTCCGGCCCAGCATTTT
TRBJ2-4 | - | TRBV7-2 | - | CASSFRGGGGYIQYF | TGTGCCAGCAGCTTTAGGGGCGGGGGCGGTTACATTCAGTACTTC
TRBJ2-5 | TRBD2 | TRBV20-1 | - | CSASRGLAGIQETQYF | TGCAGTGCTAGTAGAGGACTAGCGGGCATCCAAGAGACCCAGTACTTC